The source of this TCR beta chain is a study of shared clonotypes between healthy human individuals (dated by TCRdb to about 2020). Study-wide context: The cohort comprised a couple of women and three men aged 18 to 49 years. Per donor, three plates each were used for CD4 naive and CD4 memory, two for CD8 naive, and one for CD8 memory. To estimate repertoire size and how much clonotypes are shared between individuals, the study performed deep sequencing of blood TCR repertoires from a handful of healthy adults. Libraries were prepared and TCR repertoires were sequenced by different laboratories using diverse techniques, in order to increase sequencing depth and limit assay-specific biases. Between about 0.8 and 9.5 billion PBMCs per donor were obtained by leukapheresis.

This clone came up a few times. The specificity of this receptor is unknown. The record has no base qualities; no much larger clone is one base away. Via the germline V gene, CDR1 is SGHNT and CDR2 YENEEA. Reading from cysteine to phenylalanine, the CDR3 counts 13 amino acids. Of all the DNA, just the CDR3 is kept, 39 bases in frame from base 1. V and J lose 1 base and 9 bases, and a span of 10 bases separates them. Using the deep immunoSEQ assay, TCR CDR3 regions were amplified from genomic DNA by multiplex PCR. Extracted genomic DNA from each cell subset was spread evenly across all wells of several immunoSEQ 96-well plates, with each plate serving as a replicate. Each replicate PCR for sorted subsets received about 0.2 ug genomic DNA, equal to some 32,000 T cell genomes. Purified libraries were measured with a Qubit 3.0 fluorometer, size-checked on a Bioanalyzer 2100, and measured again with the KAPA Library Quantification kit. A separate single-read 150-cycle Illumina NextSeq 550 flow cell was used to sequence each immunoSEQ 96-well plate. In the source study's methods: The immunoSEQ output contained only junctional sequences without quality scores, so filtering could not match that applied to full-length reads. To assign V/J genes and CDR3, sequences were annotated against IMGT germline references using PyIR, a Python wrapper for IgBLAST v1.9. Reads were removed for weak V/J assignments (E-value above 1e-6), missing CDR3, stop codons, out-of-frame junctions, or ambiguous translated residues. A V3J clonotype was defined by an identical inferred V gene, J gene, and CDR3 amino acid sequence. To compute the percentage overlap between repertoires, the number of shared unique clonotypes was divided by the size of the smaller repertoire. RTK rarefaction, the Chao1 estimator, and Recon v2.1 estimates of unobserved clonotypes were used to assess repertoire richness. Generation probabilities for all TCRbeta clonotypes obtained by the gDNA method from several donors were computed using OLGA. Sourced from immuneACCESS, this table was stored by TCRdb with only in-frame sequences that have V and J called. A share of the clones is absent; for the studies checked, an unresolved V gene accounts for under half, and the remainder has no known explanation. V, J and clone size reflect that table, while D and trimming were determined from the DNA. This sample lists some 1,100,000 clones; around 78% were detected once. The top ten clonotypes cover 0.52% of the sample.

Overall results and qualifications from the work: Larger estimated clonotype richness was generally found for naive subsets than for memory subsets. Pairwise subsampling indicated that sequencing depth was expected to affect the degree of clonotype sharing among donors. Sampling was restricted to blood, and TCR repertoires in tissue are likely to differ from TCR repertoires in blood. Incomplete sequencing was indicated by rarefaction of sorted-subset datasets, despite the large sequencing depth. Higher generation probabilities were observed for clonotypes shared by all four sorted-subset donors than for non-shared clonotypes. The genetic and exposure-history diversity represented was limited by the small number of donors. When a few donors were compared, the shared fraction of clonotypes was about 5% for naive CD4, approximately 3.5% for naive CD8, 2% to 2.5% for memory CD4, and roughly 0.4% for memory CD8.

Donors were healthy HIV-negative adults with no recently reported acute infections or vaccinations. Every donor was a Caucasian adult residing in Nashville, Tennessee, USA. CD4+ T cells were enriched by magnetic negative selection, after which naive cells were positively selected on CD45RA and the negative fraction was taken as the memory subset. Blood was collected by leukapheresis, and PBMCs were isolated by Ficoll-Histopaque density gradient centrifugation and then cryopreserved in liquid nitrogen vapor phase. Analytical flow cytometry was used to check the purity and quantity of each magnetically sorted T cell population. Genomic DNA was isolated from every sorted fraction and measured by UV absorbance on a Nanodrop 2000c.

Recombination linked TRBV11-3 to TRBJ2-1; the D segment could be TRBD1, given 6 matching bases. Sequencing was carried out using memory CD4+ T cells from PBMCs. According to the study, the label for this sample's cell subset or site signals: CD45RA-negative fraction. This receptor was identified in a man younger than 30 in good health. Some clones in this sample may be carry-over from other donors' samples. The sequence in DNA is TGTGCCAGCAGCTTAGCTTTAGGGGGTGAGCAGTTCTTC. It encodes CASSLALGGEQFF.